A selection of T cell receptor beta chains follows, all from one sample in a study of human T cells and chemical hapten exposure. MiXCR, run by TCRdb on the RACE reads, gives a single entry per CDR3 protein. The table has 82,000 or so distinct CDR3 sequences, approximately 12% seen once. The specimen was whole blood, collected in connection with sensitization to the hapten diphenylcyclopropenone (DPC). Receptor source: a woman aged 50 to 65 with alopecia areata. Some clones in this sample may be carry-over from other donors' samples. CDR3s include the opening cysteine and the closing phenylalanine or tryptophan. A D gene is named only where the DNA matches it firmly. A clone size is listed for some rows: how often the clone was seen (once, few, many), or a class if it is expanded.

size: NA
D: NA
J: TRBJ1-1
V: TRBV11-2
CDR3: CASSLNRRRMGTEAFF
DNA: TGTGCCAGCAGCTTAAATAGGAGACGAATGGGCACTGAAGCTTTCTTT

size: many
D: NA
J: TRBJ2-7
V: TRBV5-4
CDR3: CASSFGPLSYEQYF
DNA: TGTGCCAGCAGCTTTGGTCCCCTCTCCTACGAGCAGTACTTC

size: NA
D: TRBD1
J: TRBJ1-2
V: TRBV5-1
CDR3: CASSRGQRASEEGYTF
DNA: TGCGCCAGCAGCAGGGGACAGAGGGCCTCTGAGGAAGGCTACACCTTC

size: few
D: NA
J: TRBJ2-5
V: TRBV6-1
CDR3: CASRARSPGETQYF
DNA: TGTGCCAGCAGAGCTCGGTCCCCGGGGGAGACCCAGTACTTC

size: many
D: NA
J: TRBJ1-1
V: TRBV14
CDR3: CASSLVTGSGTEAFF
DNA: TGTGCCAGCAGTCTAGTTACAGGGTCCGGCACTGAAGCTTTCTTT

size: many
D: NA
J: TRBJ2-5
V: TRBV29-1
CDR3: CSVGVGQETQYF
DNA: TGCAGCGTTGGAGTAGGCCAAGAGACCCAGTACTTC

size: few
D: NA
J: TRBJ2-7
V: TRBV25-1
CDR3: CASSGQVYEQYF
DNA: TGTGCCAGCAGTGGTCAGGTTTACGAGCAGTACTTC

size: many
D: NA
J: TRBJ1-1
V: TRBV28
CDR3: CASRGRPEAFF
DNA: TGTGCCAGCAGGGGGAGACCTGAAGCTTTCTTT

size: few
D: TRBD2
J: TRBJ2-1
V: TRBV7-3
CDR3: CASSLRLAGTNEQFF
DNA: TGTGCCAGCAGTCTTAGACTAGCGGGGACCAATGAGCAGTTCTTC

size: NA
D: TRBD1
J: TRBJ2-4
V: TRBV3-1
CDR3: CASSLGTVGYF
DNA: TGTGCCAGCAGCCTTGGGACAGTAGGGTACTTC

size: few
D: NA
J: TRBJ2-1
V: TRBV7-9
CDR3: CASSRRATASYNEQFF
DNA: TGTGCCAGCAGCCGTCGGGCCACGGCCTCCTACAATGAGCAGTTCTTC

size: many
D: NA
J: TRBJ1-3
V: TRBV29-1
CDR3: CSVEGTVRSTIYF
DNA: TGCAGCGTTGAAGGGACAGTTAGAAGCACCATATATTTT

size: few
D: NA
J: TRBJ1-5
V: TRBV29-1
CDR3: CSARRDINQPQHF
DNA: TGCAGCGCCCGTCGGGACATCAATCAGCCCCAGCATTTT

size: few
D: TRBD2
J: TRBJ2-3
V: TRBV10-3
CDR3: CAISYTRGSRDTQYF
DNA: TGTGCCATCAGTTACACACGCGGGAGTAGGGATACGCAGTATTTT

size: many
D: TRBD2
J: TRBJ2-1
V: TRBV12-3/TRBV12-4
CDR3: CASSDLRLAGELNEQFF
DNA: TGTGCCAGCAGCGATCTCCGACTAGCGGGAGAATTGAATGAGCAGTTCTTC

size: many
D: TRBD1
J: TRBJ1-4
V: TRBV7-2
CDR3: CASSSRPDRVATNEKLFF
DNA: TGTGCCAGCAGCTCTAGGCCGGACAGGGTTGCAACTAATGAAAAACTGTTTTTT

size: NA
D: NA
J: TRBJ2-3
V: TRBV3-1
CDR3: CASSRTGTPTDTQYF
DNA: TGTGCCAGCAGTCGGACCGGGACGCCCACAGATACGCAGTATTTT

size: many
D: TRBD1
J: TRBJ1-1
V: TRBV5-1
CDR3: CASSARTGPSTEAFF
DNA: TGCGCCAGCAGCGCAAGGACAGGGCCAAGTACTGAAGCTTTCTTT

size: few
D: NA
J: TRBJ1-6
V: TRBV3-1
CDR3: CASSQDGGYNSPLHF
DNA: TGTGCCAGCAGCCAAGATGGGGGTTATAATTCACCCCTCCACTTT

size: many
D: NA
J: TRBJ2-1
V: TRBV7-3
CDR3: CASSQGRLNEQFF
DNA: TGTGCCAGCAGCCAGGGGCGCCTCAATGAGCAGTTCTTC

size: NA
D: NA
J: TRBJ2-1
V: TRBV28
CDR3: CASRTYPQDYYNEQFF
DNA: TGTGCCAGCAGGACCTACCCACAAGATTACTACAATGAGCAGTTCTTC

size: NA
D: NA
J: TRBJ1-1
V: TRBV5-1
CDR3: CASSLSRRDTEAFF
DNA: TGCGCCAGCAGCTTAAGCAGGCGAGACACTGAAGCTTTCTTT

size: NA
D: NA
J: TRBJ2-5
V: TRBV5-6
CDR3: CASSLTEGAQYF
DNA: TGTGCCAGCAGCTTAACCGAGGGGGCCCAGTACTTC

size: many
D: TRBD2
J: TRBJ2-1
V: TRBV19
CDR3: CASSPSAGVYNEQFF
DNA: TGTGCCAGTAGTCCGTCCGCGGGGGTGTACAATGAGCAGTTCTTC

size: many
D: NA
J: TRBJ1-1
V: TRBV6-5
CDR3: CASSYSMVTEAFF
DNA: TGTGCCAGCAGTTACTCGATGGTAACTGAAGCTTTCTTT

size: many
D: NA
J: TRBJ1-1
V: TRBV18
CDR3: CASSPAMNTEAFF
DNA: TGTGCCAGCTCACCGGCGATGAACACTGAAGCTTTCTTT

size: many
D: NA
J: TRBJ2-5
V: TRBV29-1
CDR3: CSGGETQYF
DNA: TGCAGCGGCGGGGAGACCCAGTACTTC

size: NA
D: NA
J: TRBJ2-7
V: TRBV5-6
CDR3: CASSSLRAEQYF
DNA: TGTGCCAGCAGCTCACTGCGGGCCGAGCAGTACTTC

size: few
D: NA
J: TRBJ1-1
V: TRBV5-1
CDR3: CASSLYTRGGTEAFF
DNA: TGCGCCAGCAGCTTGTACACCAGGGGAGGTACTGAAGCTTTCTTT

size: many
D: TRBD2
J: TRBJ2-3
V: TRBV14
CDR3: CASSQQLAGTDTQYF
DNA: TGTGCCAGCAGCCAACAACTAGCGGGCACAGATACGCAGTATTTT

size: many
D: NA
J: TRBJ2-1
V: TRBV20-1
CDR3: CSARDSITSWNEQFF
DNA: TGCAGTGCTAGAGATTCAATTACTAGCTGGAATGAGCAGTTCTTC

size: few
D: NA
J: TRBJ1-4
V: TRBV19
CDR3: CASTGPGTATNEKLFF
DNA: TGTGCCAGTACGGGCCCGGGAACAGCAACTAATGAAAAACTGTTTTTT

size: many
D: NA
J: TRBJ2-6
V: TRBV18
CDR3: CASSPPSRAGGANVLTF
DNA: TGTGCCAGCTCTCCTCCCAGCCGGGCGGGAGGGGCCAACGTCCTGACTTTC

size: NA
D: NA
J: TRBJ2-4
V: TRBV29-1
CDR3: CSVLTSGKNIQYF
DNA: TGCAGCGTGCTAACTAGTGGGAAAAACATTCAGTACTTC

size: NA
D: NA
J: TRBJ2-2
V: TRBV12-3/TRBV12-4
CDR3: CASLWGANTGELFF
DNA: TGTGCCAGCCTCTGGGGGGCTAACACCGGGGAGCTGTTTTTT

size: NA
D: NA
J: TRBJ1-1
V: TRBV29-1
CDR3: CSVRGSPGAFF
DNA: TGCAGCGTCCGAGGTTCTCCCGGGGCTTTCTTT

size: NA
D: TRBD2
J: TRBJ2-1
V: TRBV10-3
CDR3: CAIRSVGTSLFF
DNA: TGTGCCATCAGGTCAGTGGGGACTAGCCTGTTCTTC

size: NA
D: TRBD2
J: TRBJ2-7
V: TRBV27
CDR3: CASSNAWRLAGDKKQYF
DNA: TGTGCCAGCAGCAACGCCTGGCGGCTAGCGGGAGACAAAAAGCAGTACTTC

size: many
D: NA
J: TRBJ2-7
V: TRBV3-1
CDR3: CASSQPGSLLHEQYF
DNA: TGTGCCAGCAGCCAACCCGGGAGCCTCTTGCACGAGCAGTACTTC

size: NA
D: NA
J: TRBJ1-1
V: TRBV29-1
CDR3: CSARASGTEAFF
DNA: TGCAGCGCTCGGGCCAGCGGGACTGAAGCTTTCTTT

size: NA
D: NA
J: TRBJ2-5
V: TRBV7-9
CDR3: CASSFMGRQETQYF
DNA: TGTGCCAGCAGCTTCATGGGGCGGCAAGAGACCCAGTACTTC

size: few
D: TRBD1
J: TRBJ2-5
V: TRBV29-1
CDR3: CSVGQGVETQYF
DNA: TGCAGCGTGGGACAGGGCGTGGAGACCCAGTACTTC

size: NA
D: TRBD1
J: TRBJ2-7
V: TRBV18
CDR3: CASSRTQGSGYEQYF
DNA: TGTGCCAGCTCGCGTACACAGGGGTCCGGGTACGAGCAGTACTTC

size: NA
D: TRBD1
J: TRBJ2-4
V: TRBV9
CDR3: CASSGGRTGGYIQYF
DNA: TGTGCCAGCAGCGGAGGGAGGACAGGGGGCTACATTCAGTACTTC

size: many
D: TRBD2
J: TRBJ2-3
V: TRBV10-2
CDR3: CASSALAGGHITDTQYF
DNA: TGCGCCAGCAGTGCGCTAGCGGGAGGGCATATCACAGATACGCAGTATTTT

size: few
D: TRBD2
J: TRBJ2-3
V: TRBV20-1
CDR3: CSARGLAGADTQYF
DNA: TGCAGTGCTAGAGGACTAGCGGGGGCCGATACGCAGTATTTT

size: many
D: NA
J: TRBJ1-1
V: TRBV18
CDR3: CASSPGMNTEAFF
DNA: TGTGCCAGCTCACCAGGGATGAACACTGAAGCTTTCTTT

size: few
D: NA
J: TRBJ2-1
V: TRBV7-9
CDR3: CASSFGTSYYNEQFF
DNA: TGTGCCAGCAGCTTCGGGACTTCGTACTACAATGAGCAGTTCTTC

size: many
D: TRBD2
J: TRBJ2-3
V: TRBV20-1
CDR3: CSATLAGRPTQYF
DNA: TGCAGTGCTACCTTAGCGGGCCGCCCTACGCAGTATTTT

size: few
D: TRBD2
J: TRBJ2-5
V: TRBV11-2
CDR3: CASSSLAGGLQETQYF
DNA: TGTGCCAGCAGCTCACTAGCGGGAGGTCTCCAAGAGACCCAGTACTTC